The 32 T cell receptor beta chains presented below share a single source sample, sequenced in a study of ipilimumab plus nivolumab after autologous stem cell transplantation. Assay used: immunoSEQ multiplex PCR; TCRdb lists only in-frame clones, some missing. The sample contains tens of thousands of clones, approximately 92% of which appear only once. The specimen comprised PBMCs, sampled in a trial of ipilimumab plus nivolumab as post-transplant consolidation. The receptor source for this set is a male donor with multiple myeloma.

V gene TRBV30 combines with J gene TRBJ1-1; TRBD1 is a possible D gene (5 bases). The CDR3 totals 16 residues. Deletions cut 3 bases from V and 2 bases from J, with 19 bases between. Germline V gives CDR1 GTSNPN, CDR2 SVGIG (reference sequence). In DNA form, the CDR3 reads TGTGCCTGGAGGATACTGGGAAGGGGAACTAACACTGAAGCTTTCTTT. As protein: CAWRILGRGTNTEAFF. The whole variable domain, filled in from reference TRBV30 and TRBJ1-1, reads SQTIHQWPATLVQPVGSPLSLECTVEGTSNPNLYWYRQAAGRGLQLLFYSVGIGQISSEVPQNLSASRPQDRQFILSSKKLLLSDSGFYLCAWRILGRGTNTEAFFGQGTRLTVV.

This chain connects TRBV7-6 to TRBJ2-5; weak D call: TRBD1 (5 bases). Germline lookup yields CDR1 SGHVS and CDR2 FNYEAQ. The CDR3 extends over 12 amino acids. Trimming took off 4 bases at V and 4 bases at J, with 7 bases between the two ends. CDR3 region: CASSSTGETQYF. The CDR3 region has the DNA TGTGCCAGCAGCTCCACAGGAGAGACCCAGTACTTC.

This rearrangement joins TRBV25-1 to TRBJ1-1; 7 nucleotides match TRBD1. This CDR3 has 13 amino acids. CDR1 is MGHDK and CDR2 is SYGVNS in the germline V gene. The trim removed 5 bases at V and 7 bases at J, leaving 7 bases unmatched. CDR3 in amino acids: CASSRRDRDEAFF. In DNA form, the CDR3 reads TGTGCCAGCAGTCGGCGGGACAGAGATGAAGCTTTCTTT. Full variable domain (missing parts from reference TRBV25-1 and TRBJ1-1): EADIYQTPRYLVIGTGKKITLECSQTMGHDKMYWYQQDPGMELHLIHYSYGVNSTEKGDLSSESTVSRIRTEHFPLTLESARPSHTSQYLCASSRRDRDEAFFGQGTRLTVV.

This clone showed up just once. This CDR3 reads CASSRGTDLSYEQYF. The CDR3 coding sequence is TGTGCCAGCAGCCGCGGGACAGACCTCTCCTACGAGCAGTACTTC. V usage is TRBV6-1 and J usage is TRBJ2-7, with a weak D call TRBD1 (7 bases). CDR3 length equals 15 residues. Germline V gives CDR1 MNHNS, CDR2 SASEGT. V was trimmed by 6 bases and J by 0 bases, leaving 15 bases between them.

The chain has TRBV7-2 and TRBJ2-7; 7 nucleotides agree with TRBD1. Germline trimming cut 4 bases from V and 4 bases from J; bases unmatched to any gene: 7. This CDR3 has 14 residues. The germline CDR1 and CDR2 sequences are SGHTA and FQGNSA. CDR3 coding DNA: TGTGCCAGCAGCTCCTGGGACAGAATTTACGAGCAGTACTTC. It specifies CASSSWDRIYEQYF.

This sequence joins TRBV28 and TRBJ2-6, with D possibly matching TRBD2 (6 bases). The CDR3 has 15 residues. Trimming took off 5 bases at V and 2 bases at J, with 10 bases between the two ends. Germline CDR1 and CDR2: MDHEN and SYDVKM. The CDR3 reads CASSMGGTGANVLTF. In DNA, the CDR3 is TGTGCCAGCAGTATGGGAGGTACTGGGGCCAACGTCCTGACTTTC.

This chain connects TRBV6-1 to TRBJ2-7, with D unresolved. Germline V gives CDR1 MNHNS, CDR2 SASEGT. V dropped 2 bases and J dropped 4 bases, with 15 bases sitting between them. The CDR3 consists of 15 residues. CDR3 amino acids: CASSESQALFYEQYF. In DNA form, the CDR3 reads TGTGCCAGCAGTGAAAGTCAGGCCCTATTTTACGAGCAGTACTTC.

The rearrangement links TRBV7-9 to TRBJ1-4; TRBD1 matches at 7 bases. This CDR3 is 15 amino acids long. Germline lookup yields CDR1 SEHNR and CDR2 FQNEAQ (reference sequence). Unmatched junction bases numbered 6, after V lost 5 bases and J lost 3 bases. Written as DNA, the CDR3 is TGTGCCAGCAGCCTCCGGACAGGTCCTAATGAAAAACTGTTTTTT. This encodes CASSLRTGPNEKLFF.

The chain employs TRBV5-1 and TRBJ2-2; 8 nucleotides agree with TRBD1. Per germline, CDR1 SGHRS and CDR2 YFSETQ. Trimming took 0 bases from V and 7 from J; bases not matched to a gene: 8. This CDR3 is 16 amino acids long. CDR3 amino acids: CASSLELAGGVGELFF. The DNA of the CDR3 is TGCGCCAGCAGCTTGGAACTTGCAGGGGGCGTCGGGGAGCTGTTTTTT.

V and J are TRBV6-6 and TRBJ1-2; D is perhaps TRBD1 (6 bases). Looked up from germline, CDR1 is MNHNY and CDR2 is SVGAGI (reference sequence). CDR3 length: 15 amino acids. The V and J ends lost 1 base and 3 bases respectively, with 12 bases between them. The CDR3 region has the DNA TGTGCCAGCAGTTACTTTCCAGGGGCTGACTATGGCTACACCTTC. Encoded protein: CASSYFPGADYGYTF.

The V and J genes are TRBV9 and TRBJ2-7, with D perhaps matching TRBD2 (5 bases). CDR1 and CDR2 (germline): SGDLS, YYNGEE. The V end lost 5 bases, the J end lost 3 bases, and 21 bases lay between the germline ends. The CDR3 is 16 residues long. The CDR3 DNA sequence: TGTGCCAGCAGGGTTCTAAGCGGTGCCCCCCTCTACGAGCAGTACTTC. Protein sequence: CASRVLSGAPLYEQYF.

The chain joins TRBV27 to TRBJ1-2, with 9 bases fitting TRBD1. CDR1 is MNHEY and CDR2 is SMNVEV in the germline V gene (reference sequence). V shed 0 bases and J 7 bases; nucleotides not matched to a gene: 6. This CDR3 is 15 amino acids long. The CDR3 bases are TGTGCCAGCAGTTTATCGGGACAGGGCCCCTCTGGCTACACCTTC. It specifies CASSLSGQGPSGYTF.

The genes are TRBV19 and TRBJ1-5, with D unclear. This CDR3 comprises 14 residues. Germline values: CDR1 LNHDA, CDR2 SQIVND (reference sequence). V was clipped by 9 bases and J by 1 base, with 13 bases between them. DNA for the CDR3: TGTGCCAGCCATTCCGGTGGGAGCAATCAGCCCCAGCATTTT. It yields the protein CASHSGGSNQPQHF. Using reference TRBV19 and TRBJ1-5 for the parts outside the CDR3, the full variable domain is DGGITQSPKYLFRKEGQNVTLSCEQNLNHDAMYWYRQDPGQGLRLIYYSQIVNDFQKGDIAEGYSVSREKKESFPLTVTSAQKNPTAFYLCASHSGGSNQPQHFGDGTRLSIL.

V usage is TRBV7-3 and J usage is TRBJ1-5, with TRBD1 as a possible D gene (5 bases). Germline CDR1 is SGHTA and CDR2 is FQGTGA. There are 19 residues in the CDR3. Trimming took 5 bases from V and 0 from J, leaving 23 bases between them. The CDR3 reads CASSPNRGLQHYSNQPQHF. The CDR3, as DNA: TGTGCCAGCAGCCCCAACCGGGGCCTACAGCACTATAGCAATCAGCCCCAGCATTTT.

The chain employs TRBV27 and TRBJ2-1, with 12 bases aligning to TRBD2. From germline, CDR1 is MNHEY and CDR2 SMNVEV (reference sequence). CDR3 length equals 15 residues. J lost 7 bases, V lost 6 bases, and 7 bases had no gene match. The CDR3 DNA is TGTGCCAGCAGACCCACTAGCGGGAGGAGGAATGAGCAGTTCTTC. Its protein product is CASRPTSGRRNEQFF.

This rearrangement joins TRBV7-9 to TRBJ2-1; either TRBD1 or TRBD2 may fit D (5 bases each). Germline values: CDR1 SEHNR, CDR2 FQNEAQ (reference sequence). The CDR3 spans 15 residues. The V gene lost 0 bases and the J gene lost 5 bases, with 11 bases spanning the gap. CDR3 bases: TGTGCCAGCAGCTTAGCAAGCGGACATAACAATGAGCAGTTCTTC. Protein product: CASSLASGHNNEQFF.

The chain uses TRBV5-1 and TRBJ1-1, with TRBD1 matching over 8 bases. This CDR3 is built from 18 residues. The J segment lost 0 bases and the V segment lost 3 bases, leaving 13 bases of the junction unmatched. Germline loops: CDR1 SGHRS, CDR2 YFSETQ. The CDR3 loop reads CASSSSSGGLLLNTEAFF. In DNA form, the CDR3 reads TGCGCCAGCAGCTCATCCTCAGGGGGCCTTCTGCTGAACACTGAAGCTTTCTTT.

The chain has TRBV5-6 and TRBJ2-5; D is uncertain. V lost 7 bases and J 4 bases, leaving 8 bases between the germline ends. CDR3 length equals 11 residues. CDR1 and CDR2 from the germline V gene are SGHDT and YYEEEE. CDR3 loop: CASGPSETQYF. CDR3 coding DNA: TGTGCCAGCGGCCCGTCAGAGACCCAGTACTTC. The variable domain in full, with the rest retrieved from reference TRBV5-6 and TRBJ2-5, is DAGVTQSPTHLIKTRGQQVTLRCSPKSGHDTVSWYQQALGQGPQFIFQYYEEEERQRGNFPDRFSGHQFPNYSSELNVNALLLGDSALYLCASGPSETQYFGPGTRLLVL.

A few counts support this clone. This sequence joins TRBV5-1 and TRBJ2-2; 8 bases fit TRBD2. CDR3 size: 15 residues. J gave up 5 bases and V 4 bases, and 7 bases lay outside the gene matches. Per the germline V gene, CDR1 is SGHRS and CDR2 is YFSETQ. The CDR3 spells CASSPGGARTGELFF. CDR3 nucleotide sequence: TGCGCCAGCAGCCCCGGGGGGGCGAGGACCGGGGAGCTGTTTTTT.

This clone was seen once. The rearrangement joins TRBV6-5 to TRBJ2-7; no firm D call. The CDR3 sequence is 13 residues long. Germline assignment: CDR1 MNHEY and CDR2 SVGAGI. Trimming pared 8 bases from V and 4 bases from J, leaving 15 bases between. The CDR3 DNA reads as TGTGCCAGCGGCCAGGCCGCCCTGTACGAGCAGTACTTC. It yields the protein CASGQAALYEQYF.

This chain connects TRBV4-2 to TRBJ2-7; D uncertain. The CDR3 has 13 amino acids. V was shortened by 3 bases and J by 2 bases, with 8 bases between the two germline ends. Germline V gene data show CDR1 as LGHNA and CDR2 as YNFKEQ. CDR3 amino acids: CASSQPPTYEQYF. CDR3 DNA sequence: TGTGCCAGCAGCCAGCCCCCGACCTACGAGCAGTACTTC.

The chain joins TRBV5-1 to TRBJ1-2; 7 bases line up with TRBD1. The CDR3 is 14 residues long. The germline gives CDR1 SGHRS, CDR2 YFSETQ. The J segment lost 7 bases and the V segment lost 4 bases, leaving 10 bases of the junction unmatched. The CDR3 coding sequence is TGCGCCAGCAGCCAAAGACAGGGAGGAGGTGGCTACACCTTC. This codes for CASSQRQGGGGYTF. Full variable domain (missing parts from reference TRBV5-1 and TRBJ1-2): KAGVTQTPRYLIKTRGQQVTLSCSPISGHRSVSWYQQTPGQGLQFLFEYFSETQRNKGNFPGRFSGRQFSNSRSEMNVSTLELGDSALYLCASSQRQGGGGYTFGSGTRLTVV.

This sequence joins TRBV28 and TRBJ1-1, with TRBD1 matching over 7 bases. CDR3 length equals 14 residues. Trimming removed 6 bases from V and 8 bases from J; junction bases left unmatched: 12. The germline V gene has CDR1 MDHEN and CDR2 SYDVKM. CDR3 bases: TGTGCCAGCAGACCTTCGGGACAGCCTGTAGAAGCTTTCTTT. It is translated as CASRPSGQPVEAFF.

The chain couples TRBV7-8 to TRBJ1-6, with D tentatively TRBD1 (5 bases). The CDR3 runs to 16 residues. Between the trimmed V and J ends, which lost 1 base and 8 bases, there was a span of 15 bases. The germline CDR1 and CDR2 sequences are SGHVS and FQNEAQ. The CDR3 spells CASSLEGRVTHSPLHF. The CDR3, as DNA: TGTGCCAGCAGCTTAGAGGGCAGGGTAACCCATTCACCCCTCCACTTT.

The chain's CDR3 is CSVYKTGDEQYF. The CDR3 DNA sequence: TGCAGCGTTTATAAGACAGGGGACGAGCAGTACTTC. The chain recombines TRBV29-1 with TRBJ2-7; 8 bases line up with TRBD1. There are 12 residues in the CDR3. V lost 5 bases and J lost 5; bases outside the gene matches: 5. CDR1 and CDR2 from the germline V gene are SQVTM and ANQGSEA.

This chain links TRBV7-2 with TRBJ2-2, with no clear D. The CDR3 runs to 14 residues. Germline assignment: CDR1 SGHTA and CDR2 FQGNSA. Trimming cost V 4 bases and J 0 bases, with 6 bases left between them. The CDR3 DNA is TGTGCCAGCAGCTCACAGCCGAACACCGGGGAGCTGTTTTTT. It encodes CASSSQPNTGELFF.

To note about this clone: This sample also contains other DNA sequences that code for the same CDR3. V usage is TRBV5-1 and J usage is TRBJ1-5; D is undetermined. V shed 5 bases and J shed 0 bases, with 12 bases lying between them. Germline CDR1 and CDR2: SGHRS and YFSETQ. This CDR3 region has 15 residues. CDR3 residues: CASRLDVHSNQPQHF. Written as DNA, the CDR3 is TGCGCCAGCAGGCTGGACGTCCATAGCAATCAGCCCCAGCATTTT.

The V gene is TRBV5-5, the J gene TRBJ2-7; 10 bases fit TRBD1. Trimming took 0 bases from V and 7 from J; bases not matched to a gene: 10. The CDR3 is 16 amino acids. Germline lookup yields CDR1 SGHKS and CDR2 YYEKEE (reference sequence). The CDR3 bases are TGTGCCAGCAGCTTGGGCCCCGGGACAGGGGCTTTGGAGCAGTACTTC. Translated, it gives CASSLGPGTGALEQYF. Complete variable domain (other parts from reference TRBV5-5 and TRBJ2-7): DAGVTQSPTHLIKTRGQQVTLRCSPISGHKSVSWYQQVLGQGPQFIFQYYEKEERGRGNFPDRFSARQFPNYSSELNVNALLLGDSALYLCASSLGPGTGALEQYFGPGTRLTVT.

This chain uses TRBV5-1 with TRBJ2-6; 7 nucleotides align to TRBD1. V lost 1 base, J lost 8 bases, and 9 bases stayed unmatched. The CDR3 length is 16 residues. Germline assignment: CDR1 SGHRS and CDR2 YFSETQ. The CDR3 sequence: CASSLQGQDPTNVLTF. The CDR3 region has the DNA TGCGCCAGCAGCTTGCAAGGACAGGACCCCACCAACGTCCTGACTTTC.

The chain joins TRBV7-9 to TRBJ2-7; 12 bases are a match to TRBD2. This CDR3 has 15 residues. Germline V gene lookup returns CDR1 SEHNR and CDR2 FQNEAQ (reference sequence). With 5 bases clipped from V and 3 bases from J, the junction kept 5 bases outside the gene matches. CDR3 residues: CASSNGLAGIYEQYF. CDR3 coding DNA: TGTGCCAGCAGCAACGGACTAGCGGGGATCTACGAGCAGTACTTC.

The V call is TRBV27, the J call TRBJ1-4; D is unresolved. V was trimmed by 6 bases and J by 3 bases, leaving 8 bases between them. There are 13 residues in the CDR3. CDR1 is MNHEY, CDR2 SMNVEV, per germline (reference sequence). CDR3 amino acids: CASRRVPNEKLFF. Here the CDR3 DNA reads TGTGCCAGCAGAAGGGTACCTAATGAAAAACTGTTTTTT.

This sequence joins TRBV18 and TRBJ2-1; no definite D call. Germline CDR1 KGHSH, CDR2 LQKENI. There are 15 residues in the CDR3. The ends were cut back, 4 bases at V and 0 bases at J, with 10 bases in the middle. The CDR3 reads CASSLIGSSYNEQFF. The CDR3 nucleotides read TGTGCCAGCTCACTTATCGGTAGCTCCTACAATGAGCAGTTCTTC.